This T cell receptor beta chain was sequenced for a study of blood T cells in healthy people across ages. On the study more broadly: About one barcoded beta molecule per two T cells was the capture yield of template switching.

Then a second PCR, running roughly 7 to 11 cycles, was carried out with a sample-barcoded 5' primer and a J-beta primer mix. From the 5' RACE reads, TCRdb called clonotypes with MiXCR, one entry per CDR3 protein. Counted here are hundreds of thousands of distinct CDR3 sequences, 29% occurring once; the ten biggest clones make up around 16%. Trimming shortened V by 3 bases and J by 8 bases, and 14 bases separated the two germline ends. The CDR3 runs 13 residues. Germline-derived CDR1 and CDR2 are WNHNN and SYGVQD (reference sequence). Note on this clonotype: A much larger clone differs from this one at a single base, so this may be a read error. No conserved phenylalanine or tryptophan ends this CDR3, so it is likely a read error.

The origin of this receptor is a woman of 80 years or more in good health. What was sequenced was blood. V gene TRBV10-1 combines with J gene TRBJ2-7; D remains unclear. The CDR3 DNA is TGCGCCAGCAGTGAAGGAACGGATGGGAAGCAGTACCTC. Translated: CASSEGTDGKQYL.